This T cell receptor beta chain was recovered during a study of radiation and T cells in renal cell carcinoma. Study results and caveats: From baseline, blood top tumor clonotypes peaked at 2 weeks post-radiation. No pretreatment tumor biopsies were available for baseline clonotypes.

The time point denotes: baseline pretreatment blood. The treatment: 15 Gy SBRT to primary tumor, nephrectomy 4 weeks later. Blood was sampled at baseline, 2 weeks and 4 weeks after SBRT. This renal cell carcinoma was of the clear cell type. The assay was immunoSEQ multiplex PCR, and TCRdb's table has in-frame clones only and misses some. The repertoire holds about 150,000 clones, 88% seen once, with roughly 4.1% in the top ten. With regard to this clone: As yet, its antigen is unknown.

From germline, CDR1 is LGHNA and CDR2 YSLEER. This CDR3 is built from 16 residues. V lost 0 bases and J 0 bases, leaving 9 bases between the germline ends. The receptor's source is a woman in her 70s with renal cell carcinoma. The chain employs TRBV4-3 and TRBJ1-5; no clear D gene. Sequenced here: blood, sampled from a patient whose treatment included radiotherapy and nephrectomy. DNA for the CDR3: TGCGCCAGCAGCCAAGATCGGCCCTATAGCAATCAGCCCCAGCATTTT. Amino acid sequence: CASSQDRPYSNQPQHF.